The 5 T cell receptor beta chains in this list originate from one sample, sequenced in a study of beta chain features in type 1 diabetes (dated by TCRdb to the late 2010s). Beyond this particular receptor, the publication reports: In all four CD4+ subsets, TCRB CDR3 length was moderately but significantly shorter in type 1 diabetes patients.

Library creation used the immunoSEQ multiplex PCR assay. The High Capacity cDNA Reverse Transcription Kit was used to reverse transcribe all of the isolated RNA, meaning that expressed TCRB transcripts were what got sequenced. The clones in this table, taken by TCRdb from immuneACCESS, are in-frame only. Not every clone is retained; where verified, under half of the shortfall comes from an unresolved V gene, and the cause of the rest is unknown. The sample data list 280,000 or so clones, and over 14% of these were observed just once. Less than 0.02% of the sample rests with the top ten. No antigen has been identified for these receptors. Sequenced input: naive CD4+ T cells from blood. The sample's cell subset or site label, in plain terms: true naive CD4+ T cells. Source of these receptors: a man in his late teens or twenties with type 1 diabetes.

This chain uses TRBV5-1 with TRBJ2-7; D is perhaps TRBD2 (5 bases). Trimming stripped 0 bases from V and 2 bases from J, with 12 bases between. The CDR3 contains 15 residues. CDR1 and CDR2 (germline): SGHRS, YFSETQ. CDR3 in DNA: TGCGCCAGCAGCTTGGCCGTCGGGGTAACCTACGAGCAGTACTTC. Amino acids: CASSLAVGVTYEQYF.

This clone came up a few times. At the DNA level, this CDR3 is encoded by other sequences in the same sample as well. This rearrangement joins TRBV18 to TRBJ2-7, with 12 bases lining up with TRBD2. Germline CDR1 is KGHSH and CDR2 is LQKENI. The CDR3 consists of 15 residues. J lost 2 bases, V lost 3 bases, and 2 bases had no gene match. The CDR3 sequence is CASSPGLAGTYEQYF. DNA of the CDR3: TGTGCCAGCTCACCCGGACTAGCGGGGACCTACGAGCAGTACTTC.

This clone occurred a few times. J is TRBJ2-2 and V is TRBV29-1; TRBD1 might be the D (6 bases). The germline V and J ends were trimmed by 5 bases and 4 bases, with 8 bases remaining between them. The CDR3 runs 12 residues. Germline-derived CDR1 and CDR2 are SQVTM and ANQGSEA. CDR3 in DNA: TGCAGCGTTACAGGGTCCACCGGGGAGCTGTTTTTT. Translated: CSVTGSTGELFF.

The chain uses TRBV5-6 and TRBJ2-7; D is ambiguous. This CDR3 is built from 11 residues. Germline V gene sequence: CDR1 SGHDT, CDR2 YYEEEE. Deletions cut 4 bases from V and 6 bases from J, with 8 bases between. CDR3 coding DNA: TGTGCCAGCAGCCAAAACACCGAGCAGTACTTC. This codes for CASSQNTEQYF.

J is TRBJ2-6 and V is TRBV19, with no clear D. The CDR3 covers 15 residues. V was cut by 7 bases and J by 0 bases, with 10 bases left in between. CDR1 is LNHDA, CDR2 SQIVND, per germline (reference sequence). This CDR3 reads CASTRGTSGANVLTF. CDR3 DNA sequence: TGTGCCAGTACCCGAGGTACCTCTGGGGCCAACGTCCTGACTTTC.